The table lists the clone carrying this T cell receptor beta chain with many counts. As yet, its antigen is unknown. V dropped 5 bases and J dropped 3 bases, with 13 bases sitting between them. Germline-derived CDR1 and CDR2 are MDHEN and SYDVKM. The CDR3 is 14 amino acids. Authors of the study amplified TCR beta CDR3 regions from RNA transcripts. First-round RT-PCR targeting the TCR CDR3 was performed with the HTBI primer set. TCRdb ran MiXCR on the multiplex PCR reads and lists one entry per CDR3 protein. The table has 300,000 to 350,000 distinct CDR3 sequences, about 15% seen once. This sample is drawn from a study of T cells in Graves' hyperthyroidism and ophthalmopathy. Findings and limits, study-wide: Ophthalmopathy was identified by the model a median 6.5 months ahead of onset.

The chain is built from TRBV28 and TRBJ1-2; the D is unclear. The sequence derives from a woman in her 30s with Graves' hyperthyroidism. The sequenced sample was blood. The CDR3 sequence is CASSLTLPHYGYTF. CDR3 bases: TGTGCCAGCAGTCTGACCCTGCCGCACTATGGCTACACCTTC.